What follows are 20 T cell receptor beta chains derived from one specimen sequenced in a study of T cell responses to AZD1222 COVID-19 vaccine. Measured with immunoSEQ multiplex PCR; TCRdb has only the in-frame clones, and not every one. The profile covers hundreds of thousands of clones, with roughly 93% appearing a single time and 0.55% taken by the ten largest. Here the sequenced sample was peripheral blood, taken 28 days after the second AZD1222 dose. These receptors came from an adult who received the AZD1222 COVID-19 vaccine.

As concerns this clone: Other DNA sequences in this specimen translate into the identical CDR3. The chain joins TRBV20-1 to TRBJ1-1; D unresolved. The ends were cut back, 0 bases at V and 5 bases at J, with 4 bases in the middle. In germline, CDR1 is DFQATT, CDR2 SNEGSKA (reference sequence). CDR3 length: 11 amino acids. The CDR3 spells CSARDRTEAFF. In DNA form, the CDR3 reads TGCAGTGCTAGAGACAGGACTGAAGCTTTCTTT.

V gene TRBV5-5 combines with J gene TRBJ2-5, with a weak D call TRBD2 (6 bases). The CDR3 extends over 17 amino acids. V lost 0 bases and J lost 0, with 15 bases in between. Germline V CDR1 and CDR2: SGHKS, YYEKEE (reference sequence). CDR3 sequence (DNA): TGTGCCAGCAGCTTGGGCCAGGGAGGCTCGTACCAAGAGACCCAGTACTTC. The encoded protein is CASSLGQGGSYQETQYF.

The DNA for the CDR3 is TGTGCCAGCAGGACAGGGGGCGAGGGTAATGAAAAACTGTTTTTT. Amino acids: CASRTGGEGNEKLFF. This chain connects TRBV6-5 to TRBJ1-4; 10 bases are a match to TRBD1. The CDR3 has 15 amino acids. CDR1 is MNHEY, CDR2 SVGAGI, per germline. V gave up 6 bases and J gave up 4 bases; unmatched junction bases: 5.

The chain uses TRBV28 and TRBJ1-5, with D unclear. The CDR3 spans 14 residues. Per germline, CDR1 MDHEN and CDR2 SYDVKM. V lost 4 bases, J lost 7 bases, and 14 bases lay in between. The CDR3 DNA sequence: TGTGCCAGCAGTTCGAGAGGAGATCGACAGCCCCAGCATTTT. As protein: CASSSRGDRQPQHF.

The count of this clone is one. V gene TRBV5-1 combines with J gene TRBJ1-1; D gene unclear. Germline CDR1 is SGHRS and CDR2 is YFSETQ. V was trimmed by 3 bases and J by 1 base, leaving 7 bases between them. The CDR3 length is 13 residues. CDR3 DNA sequence: TGCGCCAGCAGCTCACCCGGGAACACTGAAGCTTTCTTT. This sequence encodes CASSSPGNTEAFF.

V and J are TRBV4-3 and TRBJ2-5, with D perhaps matching TRBD1 (6 bases). Germline loops: CDR1 LGHNA, CDR2 YSLEER. The CDR3 extends over 13 amino acids. V was shortened by 6 bases and J by 1 base, with 9 bases between the two germline ends. CDR3 protein: CASSPTGQETQYF. CDR3 in DNA: TGCGCCAGCAGTCCGACAGGCCAAGAGACCCAGTACTTC.

The chain recombines TRBV5-8 with TRBJ1-6; TRBD1 aligns across 8 bases. From germline, CDR1 is SGHTS and CDR2 YDEGEE. The CDR3 has 16 residues. Trimming took 3 bases from V and 11 from J; bases not matched to a gene: 13. Here the CDR3 DNA reads TGTGCCAGCAGCTGGGCCGGGACAGGCCAGGGGACACCCCTCCACTTT. It codes for CASSWAGTGQGTPLHF.

The rearrangement links TRBV5-4 to TRBJ1-2; D is unresolved. V was clipped by 0 bases and J by 11 bases, with 11 bases between them. Germline CDR1 is SGHNT and CDR2 is YYREEE (reference sequence). The length of the CDR3 is 12 residues. The CDR3 sequence is CASSLGDPPYTF. CDR3 nucleotides: TGTGCCAGCAGCTTGGGTGACCCGCCGTACACCTTC.

In nucleotides, the CDR3 is TGCGCCAGCAGCCAAGATGAGGCCTTAAATACTGAAGCTTTCTTT. This gives the protein CASSQDEALNTEAFF. The J gene is TRBJ1-1, the V gene TRBV4-1; D is unclear. CDR1 is MGHRA and CDR2 is YSYEKL in the germline V gene. Trimming removed 0 bases from V and 5 bases from J, with 13 bases in between. The CDR3 sequence is 15 residues long.

The V gene is TRBV6-1, the J gene TRBJ1-2; no clear D. Germline CDR1 reads MNHNS; CDR2 reads SASEGT. The CDR3 covers 11 residues. Deletions cut 2 bases from V and 9 bases from J, with 7 bases between. The CDR3 sequence: CASSETVRYTF. CDR3 coding DNA: TGTGCCAGCAGTGAAACAGTTCGCTACACCTTC.

The J gene is TRBJ1-1, the V gene TRBV12-3 or TRBV12-4; the D gene is possibly TRBD1 (5 bases). V was cut by 6 bases and J by 2 bases, with 10 bases left in between. The length of the CDR3 is 13 residues. The CDR3, as DNA: TGTGCCAGCAGGATACAGGAAAACACTGAAGCTTTCTTT. It codes for CASRIQENTEAFF.

The V call is TRBV3-1 (or the pseudogene TRBV3-2), the J call TRBJ1-1; D is ambiguous. Germline CDR1 and CDR2: LGHDT and YNNKEL (reference sequence). With 0 bases removed from V and 1 base from J, the gap between germline ends came to 9 bases. This CDR3 comprises 15 residues. CDR3: CASSQDSSANTEAFF. DNA of the CDR3: TGTGCCAGCAGCCAAGATAGCTCGGCGAACACTGAAGCTTTCTTT.

As to this clone: This CDR3 is also generated by other DNA sequences in the sample. The chain recombines TRBV28 with TRBJ1-2; D is undetermined. Germline V gives CDR1 MDHEN, CDR2 SYDVKM. This CDR3 has 12 amino acids. Trimming pared 5 bases from V and 5 bases from J, leaving 9 bases between. The DNA of the CDR3 is TGTGCCAGCAGTCTGAGCCTTTATGGCTACACCTTC. It specifies CASSLSLYGYTF.

This rearrangement joins TRBV19 to TRBJ1-1; unclear D gene. Trimming left V 8 bases short and J 1 base short, with 8 bases between. The CDR3 has 12 residues. The germline V gene has CDR1 LNHDA and CDR2 SQIVND (reference sequence). Here the CDR3 reads CASALGNTEAFF. CDR3 DNA: TGTGCCAGTGCTTTGGGGAACACTGAAGCTTTCTTT.

CDR3 residues: CASSLDREVGNQPQHF. The CDR3 DNA reads TGTGCCAGCAGCCTCGACAGGGAAGTTGGCAATCAGCCCCAGCATTTT. The chain joins TRBV7-2 to TRBJ1-5; the match to TRBD1 covers 7 bases. CDR3 length: 16 residues. The germline V gene encodes CDR1 SGHTA and CDR2 FQGNSA. V lost 5 bases to trimming and J lost 2 bases; unmatched junction nucleotides: 9.

This sequence joins TRBV7-9 and TRBJ2-5; 8 bases fit TRBD1. Per the germline V gene, CDR1 is SEHNR and CDR2 is FQNEAQ (reference sequence). The CDR3 totals 14 residues. J lost 5 bases, V lost 6 bases, and 8 bases had no gene match. The CDR3, as DNA: TGTGCCAGCAGTGACGGGGACAGGCGGGAGACCCAGTACTTC. It specifies CASSDGDRRETQYF.

The chain recombines TRBV12-3 or TRBV12-4 with TRBJ1-1; D unclear. The V end was cut by 4 bases, the J end by 8 bases, with 8 bases between. There are 11 residues in the CDR3. The DNA of the CDR3 is TGTGCCAGCAGTTCCCACCAAGAAGCTTTCTTT. This translates into CASSSHQEAFF.

This rearrangement joins TRBV19 to TRBJ1-5; TRBD1 is a possible D gene (6 bases). Trimming removed 5 bases at V and 5 bases at J, with 16 bases between. The germline CDR1 and CDR2 sequences are LNHDA and SQIVND (reference sequence). The CDR3 contains 15 residues. DNA for the CDR3: TGTGCCAGTAGTGACTCAGGGGATCGGGATCAGCCCCAGCATTTT. Its protein product is CASSDSGDRDQPQHF.

Worth noting for this clone: At one of its ends the junction is not consistent with the germline gene, which may arise from a read error. J is TRBJ1-5 and V is TRBV20-1, with 10 bases fitting TRBD1. The CDR3 has 15 residues. Looked up from germline, CDR1 is DFQATT and CDR2 is SNEGSKA (reference sequence). CDR3 amino acids: CSASGDRGRDQPQHF. CDR3 in DNA: TGCAGCGCTAGTGGGGACAGGGGTAGAGATCAGCCCCAGCATTTT.

CDR3 in amino acids: CASRVPNPCFWRPGAYEQYF. The DNA of the CDR3 is TGTGCCAGCCGTGTCCCGAACCCCTGCTTCTGGCGCCCAGGAGCCTACGAGCAGTACTTC. This chain links TRBV11-3 with TRBJ2-7; D ambiguous. The germline V gene has CDR1 SGHNT and CDR2 YENEEA. This CDR3 region has 20 residues. Trimming stripped 8 bases from V and 2 bases from J, with 34 bases between.